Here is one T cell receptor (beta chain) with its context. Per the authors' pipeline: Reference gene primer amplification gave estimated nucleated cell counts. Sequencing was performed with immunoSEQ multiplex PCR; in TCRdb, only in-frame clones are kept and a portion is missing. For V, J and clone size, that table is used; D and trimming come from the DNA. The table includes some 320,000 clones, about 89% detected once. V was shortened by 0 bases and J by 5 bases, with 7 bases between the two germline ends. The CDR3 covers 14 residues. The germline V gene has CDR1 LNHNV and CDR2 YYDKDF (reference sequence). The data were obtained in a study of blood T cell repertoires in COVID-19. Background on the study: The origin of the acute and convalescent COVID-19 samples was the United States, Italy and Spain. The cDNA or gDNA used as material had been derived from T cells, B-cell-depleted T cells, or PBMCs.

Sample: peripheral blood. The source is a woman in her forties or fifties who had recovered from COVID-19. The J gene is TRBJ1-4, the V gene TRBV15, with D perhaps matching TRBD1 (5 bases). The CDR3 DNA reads TGTGCCACCAGCAGAGATCGGGGGAATGAAAAACTGTTTTTT. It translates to CATSRDRGNEKLFF.